Below are 4 T cell receptor beta chains sequenced from a single sample in a study of blood T cell repertoires in COVID-19. The method was immunoSEQ multiplex PCR; TCRdb's version includes in-frame clones alone and lacks a portion of them. The table lists 230,000 or so clones, 89% of them singletons. Specimen: peripheral blood. These receptors all come from a woman aged 40 to 50 who had recovered from COVID-19.

V usage is TRBV5-1 and J usage is TRBJ2-3; tentatively, D is TRBD2 (6 bases). This CDR3 is 15 amino acids long. The ends were cut back, 1 base at V and 1 base at J, with 10 bases in the middle. The germline V gene encodes CDR1 SGHRS and CDR2 YFSETQ. CDR3 nucleotides: TGCGCCAGCAGCTTGCGCGGGGTGGGCACAGATACGCAGTATTTT. This encodes CASSLRGVGTDTQYF.

The genes are TRBV18 and TRBJ2-6, with a possible D match to TRBD2 (5 bases). V lost 6 bases and J lost 3, with 9 bases in between. This CDR3 is 14 amino acids long. Germline V gene lookup returns CDR1 KGHSH and CDR2 LQKENI. This chain's CDR3 is CASSAGVGANVLTF. CDR3 DNA: TGTGCCAGCTCGGCCGGGGTTGGGGCCAACGTCCTGACTTTC. Variable domain in full (rest from reference TRBV18 and TRBJ2-6): NAGVMQNPRHLVRRRGQEARLRCSPMKGHSHVYWYRQLPEEGLKFMVYLQKENIIDESGMPKERFSAEFPKEGPSILRIQQVVRGDSAAYFCASSAGVGANVLTFGAGSRLTVL.

This sequence joins TRBV28 and TRBJ2-1, with 13 bases fitting TRBD2. Germline-derived CDR1 and CDR2 are MDHEN and SYDVKM. V lost 3 bases to trimming and J lost 12 bases; unmatched junction nucleotides: 5. The CDR3 totals 14 residues. The CDR3 loop reads CASSFGTSGARQFF. As DNA, the CDR3 is TGTGCCAGCAGTTTTGGGACTAGCGGGGCCAGGCAGTTCTTC.

The genes are TRBV27 and TRBJ2-7; 8 bases are a match to TRBD1. J lost 4 bases, V lost 6 bases, and 11 bases had no gene match. Germline CDR1 and CDR2: MNHEY and SMNVEV (reference sequence). The CDR3 is 15 amino acids. CDR3 sequence: CASSLLNGQGYEQYF. The DNA for the CDR3 is TGTGCCAGCAGCCTTCTAAACGGACAGGGTTACGAGCAGTACTTC.